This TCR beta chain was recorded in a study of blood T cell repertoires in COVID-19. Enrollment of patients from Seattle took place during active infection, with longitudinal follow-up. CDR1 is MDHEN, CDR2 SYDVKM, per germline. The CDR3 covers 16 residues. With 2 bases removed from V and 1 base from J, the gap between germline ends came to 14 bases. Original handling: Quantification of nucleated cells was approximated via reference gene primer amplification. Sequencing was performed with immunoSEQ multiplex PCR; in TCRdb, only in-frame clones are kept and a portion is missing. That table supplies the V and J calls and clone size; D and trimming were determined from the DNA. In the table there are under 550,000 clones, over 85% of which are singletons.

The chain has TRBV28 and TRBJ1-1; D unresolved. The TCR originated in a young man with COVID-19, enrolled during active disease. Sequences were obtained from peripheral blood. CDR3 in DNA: TGTGCCAGCAGTTTACCCTTTCTCGCCGGGAACACTGAAGCTTTCTTT. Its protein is CASSLPFLAGNTEAFF.